What follows are 12 T cell receptor beta chains derived from one specimen sequenced in a study of patients and donors after allogeneic stem cell transplantation. One entry per CDR3 protein results from TCRdb running MiXCR on the RT-PCR reads. The sample includes roughly 230,000 distinct CDR3 sequences, roughly 14% seen only once; the top ten take 11%. The sample comprised blood, either unsorted or a sorted T cell fraction (not recorded which). The receptors were sampled from a human donor who was either an allogeneic HSCT recipient or a stem cell or donor lymphocyte infusion donor (not recorded which). It is not recorded whose cells these are; they may come from a transplant donor.

This clonotype was observed many times. The chain is built from TRBV9 and TRBJ2-1, with 15 positions matching TRBD2. Germline V gene sequence: CDR1 SGDLS, CDR2 YYNGEE. CDR3 length equals 15 residues. V shed 3 bases and J 9 bases; nucleotides not matched to a gene: 4. CDR3 protein: CASSARTSGGGEQFF. In nucleotides, the CDR3 is TGTGCCAGCAGCGCCCGGACTAGCGGGGGGGGTGAGCAGTTCTTC. Complete variable domain (other parts from reference TRBV9 and TRBJ2-1): DSGVTQTPKHLITATGQRVTLRCSPRSGDLSVYWYQQSLDQGLQFLIQYYNGEERAKGNILERFSAQQFPDLHSELNLSSLELGDSALYFCASSARTSGGGEQFFGPGTRLTVL.

CDR3 residues: CASSQRGMNTEAFF. CDR3 coding DNA: TGTGCCAGCAGCCAGAGGGGAATGAACACTGAAGCTTTCTTT. The chain is built from TRBV3-1 and TRBJ1-1; D possibly corresponds to TRBD1 (5 bases). This CDR3 is 14 amino acids long. V lost 3 bases and J 0 bases, leaving 8 bases between the germline ends. CDR1 is LGHDT, CDR2 YNNKEL, per germline (reference sequence).

A few counts support this clonotype. For the CDR3, the DNA is TGTGCCAGCAGCGCCAGGGGGCGAGCGGGAAACACCGGGGAGCTGTTTTTT. Its translation: CASSARGRAGNTGELFF. This chain joins TRBV11-2 and TRBJ2-2; TRBD1 is a possible D gene (8 bases). CDR1 and CDR2 from the germline V gene are SGHAT and FQNNGV. CDR3 size: 17 residues. V was trimmed by 5 bases and J by 2 bases, leaving 18 bases between them.

This clonotype came up many times. An end of the junction differs from the germline gene, which may be a read error. The DNA of the CDR3 is TGTGCCAGCAGCCAAGGAGGGACGGGCTCCTACGAGCAGTACTTC. It codes for CASSQGGTGSYEQYF. The V call is TRBV4-1, the J call TRBJ2-7, with D possibly matching TRBD2 (6 bases). The CDR3 runs 15 residues. Germline-derived CDR1 and CDR2 are MGHRA and YSYEKL.

The chain is built from TRBV5-1 and TRBJ2-5, with TRBD2 identical over 8 bases. The V gene end was trimmed by 5 bases and the J gene end by 4 bases; junction bases not matched to a gene: 13. The CDR3 is 16 amino acids. Germline-derived CDR1 and CDR2 are SGHRS and YFSETQ. The CDR3 DNA sequence: TGCGCCAGCAGTTCGGGAGGCGGGGGGCGTAGAGAGACCCAGTACTTC. It codes for CASSSGGGGRRETQYF.

This clonotype was seen ten or more times. This sequence joins TRBV7-9 and TRBJ2-1; D is uncertain. CDR1 and CDR2 (germline): SEHNR, FQNEAQ (reference sequence). Deletions cut 4 bases from V and 9 bases from J, with 10 bases between. CDR3 size: 12 residues. In DNA, the CDR3 is TGTGCCAGCAGCTGGACCTCACGTGAGCAGTTCTTC. Amino acids: CASSWTSREQFF.

This clonotype was observed a few times. V is TRBV24-1 and J is TRBJ2-3, with 7 nucleotides matching TRBD2. The trim removed 3 bases at V and 1 base at J, leaving 6 bases unmatched. This CDR3 region has 16 residues. Germline-derived CDR1 and CDR2 are KGHDR and SFDVKD. The CDR3 is CATSDRREGGTDTQYF. DNA for the CDR3: TGTGCCACCAGTGATCGAAGGGAGGGTGGCACAGATACGCAGTATTTT.

A few counts support this clonotype. The chain is built from TRBV3-1 and TRBJ1-1; D is unresolved. This CDR3 is 12 amino acids long. From germline, CDR1 is LGHDT and CDR2 YNNKEL (reference sequence). V was pared by 3 bases and J by 8 bases, with 10 bases between. This CDR3 reads CASSQTVREAFF. The CDR3 region has the DNA TGTGCCAGCAGCCAGACGGTGAGGGAAGCTTTCTTT.

The V gene is TRBV15, the J gene TRBJ1-2; 7 bases fit TRBD1. With V trimmed by 5 bases and J by 4 bases, 7 bases remained unmatched. The CDR3 loop spans 14 amino acids. The germline V gene encodes CDR1 LNHNV and CDR2 YYDKDF (reference sequence). CDR3 in amino acids: CATSPGKGAYGYTF. In DNA form, the CDR3 reads TGTGCCACCAGCCCCGGCAAGGGGGCCTATGGCTACACCTTC.

This clonotype has more than one count but fewer than ten. This CDR3 reads CASSYSTGVTDTQYF. The CDR3 DNA follows: TGTGCCAGCAGTTACTCAACTGGGGTGACAGATACGCAGTATTTT. The chain joins TRBV7-2 to TRBJ2-3; D call uncertain. The CDR3 is 15 amino acids. The V and J ends lost 6 bases and 3 bases respectively, with 16 bases between them. CDR1 SGHTA and CDR2 FQGNSA come from the germline V gene.

V is TRBV11-3 and J is TRBJ2-5; no clear D gene. V was cut by 3 bases and J by 3 bases, with 8 bases left in between. The CDR3 spans 13 residues. The V gene's germline CDR1 is SGHNT and CDR2 YENEEA. The CDR3 loop is CASSFEIKETQYF. Here the CDR3 DNA reads TGTGCCAGCAGCTTCGAGATAAAAGAGACCCAGTACTTC.

CDR3 in DNA: TGTGCCAGCAGCTTAATCGAGTCGGAGATCTACGAGCAGTACTTC. Residues: CASSLIESEIYEQYF. This chain uses TRBV11-3 with TRBJ2-7; D gene unclear. Germline V gene lookup returns CDR1 SGHNT and CDR2 YENEEA. The CDR3 runs to 15 residues. The V gene lost 2 bases and the J gene lost 3 bases, with 14 bases spanning the gap.